The 5 T cell receptor beta chains reported below all come from one sample, sequenced in a study of shared clonotypes between healthy human individuals. Sequenced by immunoSEQ multiplex PCR; TCRdb stores in-frame clones only, minus some. This table holds hundreds of thousands of clones, about 80% found once. Sequencing was carried out using memory CD4+ T cells sorted from blood. The sample's subset: CD45RA-negative fraction. The receptors here all came from a woman in her twenties or thirties in good health.

The V call is TRBV5-1, the J call TRBJ2-1; 11 nucleotides agree with TRBD2. The J segment lost 8 bases and the V segment lost 4 bases, leaving 8 bases of the junction unmatched. The CDR3 contains 15 residues. Germline CDR1 and CDR2: SGHRS and YFSETQ. The CDR3 here is CASSRLAGGFYEQFF. CDR3 DNA sequence: TGCGCCAGCAGCAGATTAGCGGGAGGGTTTTATGAGCAGTTCTTC. The variable domain in full, completed from reference TRBV5-1 and TRBJ2-1, reads KAGVTQTPRYLIKTRGQQVTLSCSPISGHRSVSWYQQTPGQGLQFLFEYFSETQRNKGNFPGRFSGRQFSNSRSEMNVSTLELGDSALYLCASSRLAGGFYEQFFGPGTRLTVL.

The chain joins TRBV5-1 to TRBJ2-3; D gene unclear. The V gene's germline CDR1 is SGHRS and CDR2 YFSETQ. V lost 1 base to trimming and J lost 0 bases, with 9 bases between them. The length of the CDR3 is 15 residues. The CDR3 sequence is CASSLNPTSTDTQYF. The CDR3 DNA sequence: TGCGCCAGCAGCTTGAACCCCACTAGCACAGATACGCAGTATTTT.

The J gene is TRBJ2-5, the V gene TRBV12-5; 7 bases are shared with TRBD1. The V and J ends lost 6 bases and 6 bases, in that order; junction bases with no gene match: 7. CDR1 LGHNT and CDR2 FRNRAP come from the germline V gene. The CDR3 totals 13 residues. CDR3 sequence: CASGRDSLKTQYF. For the CDR3, the DNA is TGTGCTAGTGGCCGGGACAGCCTCAAGACCCAGTACTTC.

The CDR3 spells CASSATGTSDNEQFF. The CDR3, as DNA: TGTGCCAGCAGTGCAACCGGGACTAGCGACAATGAGCAGTTCTTC. This chain joins TRBV25-1 and TRBJ2-1; TRBD2 aligns across 10 bases. The CDR3 runs 15 residues. Germline lookup yields CDR1 MGHDK and CDR2 SYGVNS. V shed 4 bases and J 5 bases; nucleotides not matched to a gene: 5.

This clone was counted a single time. CDR3 residues: CASCRGVGKLFF. CDR3 DNA sequence: TGTGCCAGTTGTAGGGGGGTGGGAAAACTGTTTTTT. The rearrangement uses TRBV28 and TRBJ1-4, with D possibly matching TRBD1 (6 bases). Deletions cut 9 bases from V and 10 bases from J, with 15 bases between. Germline V gene data show CDR1 as MDHEN and CDR2 as SYDVKM. The CDR3 has 12 residues.